One sample yielded the 10 T cell receptor beta chains listed below, sequenced in a study of T cell responses to AZD1222 COVID-19 vaccine. Clones were sequenced by immunoSEQ multiplex PCR, and TCRdb holds only the in-frame ones, with some missing. Among some 170,000 clones listed, around nine tenths were seen once. The sequenced sample was peripheral blood, obtained on day 0 of AZD1222 vaccination. Receptors were obtained from an adult in good health.

The V call is TRBV12-3 or TRBV12-4, the J call TRBJ1-2; D remains unclear. CDR3 size: 11 residues. The V end lost 10 bases, the J end lost 3 bases, and 9 bases lay between the germline ends. For the CDR3, the DNA is TGTGCCACCCGACGGGACTATGGCTACACCTTC. Protein product: CATRRDYGYTF.

The chain recombines TRBV5-1 with TRBJ2-5; the D is unclear. Trimming stripped 4 bases from V and 4 bases from J, with 14 bases between. The CDR3 extends over 14 amino acids. CDR1 SGHRS and CDR2 YFSETQ come from the germline V gene. CDR3 coding DNA: TGCGCCAGCAGCCGTCTCGGACCCCTAGAGACCCAGTACTTC. Translated, it gives CASSRLGPLETQYF. The full variable domain, with the rest looked up from reference TRBV5-1 and TRBJ2-5, is KAGVTQTPRYLIKTRGQQVTLSCSPISGHRSVSWYQQTPGQGLQFLFEYFSETQRNKGNFPGRFSGRQFSNSRSEMNVSTLELGDSALYLCASSRLGPLETQYFGPGTRLLVL.

The chain links TRBV21-1 to TRBJ2-3; the table assigns TRBD2, which was not confirmed against the DNA. TRBV21-1 is flagged as a pseudogene. CDR3 length equals 15 residues. This CDR3 is CASRPGGVPTDTQYF. DNA of the CDR3: TGTGCCAGCAGGCCGGGGGGGGTTCCTACAGATACGCAGTATTTT.

The rearrangement joins TRBV2 to TRBJ2-1; 12 bases line up with TRBD2. The CDR3 covers 17 residues. Germline CDR1 reads SNHLY; CDR2 reads FYNNEI. Losses at the gene ends were 2 bases for V and 4 bases for J; bases not matched to a gene: 6. This chain's CDR3 is CASSESIGLAGYNEQFF. In DNA, the CDR3 is TGTGCCAGCAGTGAAAGTATAGGACTAGCGGGATACAATGAGCAGTTCTTC.

This chain connects TRBV3-1 (or the pseudogene TRBV3-2) to TRBJ1-2; D remains ambiguous. CDR3 length equals 13 residues. Trimming shortened V by 4 bases and J by 2 bases, and 8 bases separated the two germline ends. CDR1 LGHDT and CDR2 YNNKEL come from the germline V gene (reference sequence). This chain's CDR3 is CASSRDTNYGYTF. As DNA, the CDR3 is TGTGCCAGCAGCCGTGACACCAACTATGGCTACACCTTC.

The chain links TRBV4-1 to TRBJ1-5; D not certain. V dropped 0 bases and J dropped 6 bases, with 6 bases sitting between them. From germline, CDR1 is MGHRA and CDR2 YSYEKL. The CDR3 is 13 residues long. The CDR3 reads CASSQDHGQPQHF. CDR3 coding DNA: TGCGCCAGCAGCCAAGACCACGGTCAGCCCCAGCATTTT.

The chain has TRBV15 and TRBJ1-1; D is ambiguous. Germline V gives CDR1 LNHNV, CDR2 YYDKDF (reference sequence). The germline V and J ends were trimmed by 1 base and 3 bases, with 12 bases remaining between them. The CDR3 consists of 15 residues. CDR3 DNA: TGTGCCACCAGCAGAGGAGGCAGCTCGTACACTGAAGCTTTCTTT. Its protein is CATSRGGSSYTEAFF.

V gene TRBV21-1 combines with J gene TRBJ1-1. TRBV21-1 is a recognized pseudogene. The CDR3 has 14 amino acids. The CDR3 nucleotides are TGTGCCAGCAGCAAGGGGACGGTGAACACTGAAGCTTTCTTT. This translates into CASSKGTVNTEAFF.

The rearrangement joins TRBV11-2 to TRBJ1-1, with unresolved D. The length of the CDR3 is 14 residues. The germline V gene encodes CDR1 SGHAT and CDR2 FQNNGV. Trimming left V 0 bases short and J 5 bases short, with 10 bases between. CDR3 nucleotide sequence: TGTGCCAGCAGCTTAGAGAGCGGCCAAACTGAAGCTTTCTTT. Encoded protein: CASSLESGQTEAFF.

The V gene is TRBV5-1, the J gene TRBJ2-2, with 9 bases matching TRBD1. Germline V CDR1 and CDR2: SGHRS, YFSETQ. The CDR3 contains 15 residues. J lost 6 bases, V lost 5 bases, and 8 bases had no gene match. CDR3: CASRAGTGRPGELFF. The CDR3 region has the DNA TGCGCCAGCAGGGCCGGGACAGGGCGACCCGGGGAGCTGTTTTTT.